The rows below give T cell receptor beta chains drawn from one sample of a study of shared clonotypes between healthy human individuals. Profiled with immunoSEQ multiplex PCR; TCRdb holds only in-frame clones, not every one. The data hold about 2.4 million clones, with under 95% observed a single time. Sequenced sample: naive CD4+ T cells from PBMCs. Receptors originate from a man aged 18 to 30 in good health. Some clones in this sample may be carry-over from other donors' samples. Both conserved end residues are part of each CDR3. D genes are given only for firm matches. Expanded clones are given a class, and other clones once, few, many or no size at all.

CDR3 length,D gene,clone size,J gene,V gene,CDR3 DNA,CDR3 protein
14,.,.,TRBJ2-5,TRBV6-6,TGTGCCAGCAGTTACTCTGGGGAGTGGGAGACCCAGTACTTC,CASSYSGEWETQYF
17,.,once,TRBJ2-6,TRBV7-3,TGTGCCAGCAGCTTAAGTTCGGGGCCCTCTGGGGCCAACGTCCTGACTTTC,CASSLSSGPSGANVLTF
13,.,.,TRBJ1-1,TRBV19,TGTGCCAGTAGTATTAACTGGAACACTGAAGCTTTCTTT,CASSINWNTEAFF
13,.,.,TRBJ1-3,TRBV11-2,TGTGCCAGCAGCTCCCCGCGGGGAAACACCATATATTTT,CASSSPRGNTIYF
15,TRBD1,.,TRBJ1-2,TRBV10-2,TGCGCCAGCACTGGGACAGGCGGTCCGTACGATGGCTACACCTTC,CASTGTGGPYDGYTF
13,.,.,TRBJ2-7,TRBV6-6,TGTGCCAGCCGGAACGGGGCTGTCCACGAGCAGTACTTC,CASRNGAVHEQYF
15,TRBD1,.,TRBJ1-1,TRBV5-6,TGTGCCAGCAGCTACAGACAGGGGGTAGGCACTGAAGCTTTCTTT,CASSYRQGVGTEAFF
16,TRBD1,.,TRBJ2-7,TRBV7-9,TGTGCCAGCAGCCCCAGGACAGGGGGCGTTGGCTACGAGCAGTACTTC,CASSPRTGGVGYEQYF
14,.,.,TRBJ1-1,TRBV6-5,TGTGCCAGCAGTTATCACAGCCGAAACACTGAAGCTTTCTTT,CASSYHSRNTEAFF
14,.,.,TRBJ1-3,TRBV5-1,TGCGCCAGCAGCGACGGAGGTTCTGGAAACACCATACATTTT,CASSDGGSGNTIHF
14,TRBD1,.,TRBJ2-7,TRBV9,TGTGCCAGCAGCGCGGGACAGGGTGGCTACGAGCAGTACTTC,CASSAGQGGYEQYF
15,.,.,TRBJ1-3,TRBV5-1,TGCGCCAGCAGCTTGGACCGGGGCACTGGAAACACCATATATTTT,CASSLDRGTGNTIYF
15,TRBD1,.,TRBJ2-2,TRBV5-4,TGTGCCAGCAGCACCGGGACAGGGGGCCCCGGGGAGCTGTTTTTT,CASSTGTGGPGELFF
15,.,.,TRBJ2-6,TRBV7-3,TGTGCCAGCGGGGTAGGGATCTCTGGGGCCAACGTCCTGACTTTC,CASGVGISGANVLTF
14,.,.,TRBJ1-1,TRBV7-2,TGTGCCAGCAGCTTAGAGACAGGGAACACTGAAGCTTTCTTT,CASSLETGNTEAFF
14,.,.,TRBJ1-3,TRBV11-2,TGTGCCAGCAGCCCCGGCAGCTCTGGAAACACCATATATTTT,CASSPGSSGNTIYF
14,.,.,TRBJ2-1,TRBV19,TGTGCCAGTAGTACCTCCTTTGTGGGCAATGAGCAGTTCTTC,CASSTSFVGNEQFF
15,.,.,TRBJ2-7,TRBV28,TGTGCCAGCAGTTTAAGGCAGGGGGGCTCCTACGAGCAGTACTTC,CASSLRQGGSYEQYF
14,.,.,TRBJ2-5,TRBV19,TGTGCCAGTAGTATGTCCGGCTTCCAAGAGACCCAGTACTTC,CASSMSGFQETQYF
11,.,.,TRBJ2-1,TRBV6-1,TGTGCCACTGAATATTACAATGAGCAGTTCTTC,CATEYYNEQFF
13,TRBD2,.,TRBJ2-2,TRBV2,TGTGCCAGCACACGGGAGGGCACCGGGGAGCTGTTTTTT,CASTREGTGELFF
14,.,.,TRBJ1-3,TRBV6-1,TGTGCCAGCAGTGACAGTCCGAAGGTGGACACCATATATTTT,CASSDSPKVDTIYF
12,.,.,TRBJ2-7,TRBV19,TGTGCCACCAGGGACGTCTACTACGAGCAGTACTTC,CATRDVYYEQYF
16,.,.,TRBJ1-2,TRBV5-6,TGTGCCAGCAGCTTGGCCGAGGGGAATAGAAACTATGGCTACACCTTC,CASSLAEGNRNYGYTF
20,TRBD2,once,TRBJ2-2,TRBV15,TGTGCCACCAGCAGAGTAGCGGGGGCAACAGGGGCAGGGAGGACCGGGGAGCTGTTTTTT,CATSRVAGATGAGRTGELFF
19,TRBD1,.,TRBJ1-5,TRBV19,TGTGCCAGTAGTACCCGGACAGGTTGGGAGGACTGGGGCAATCAGCCCCAGCATTTT,CASSTRTGWEDWGNQPQHF
15,TRBD2,.,TRBJ2-1,TRBV14,TGTGCCAGCAGACGGACTAGCGGGAGTTCAAATGAGCAGTTCTTC,CASRRTSGSSNEQFF
13,.,few,TRBJ1-1,TRBV29-1,TGCAGCGTTGCGGGACTGGGGAACACTGAAGCTTTCTTT,CSVAGLGNTEAFF
15,.,.,TRBJ2-7,TRBV5-1,TGCGCCAGCAGCTCCGAGGACTCCTACTCCTACGAGCAGTACTTC,CASSSEDSYSYEQYF
14,.,.,TRBJ1-1,TRBV11-1,TGTGCCAGCAGCCTCGCGGGGTGGGAGACTGAAGCTTTCTTT,CASSLAGWETEAFF
17,TRBD2,.,TRBJ2-1,TRBV28,TGTGCCAGCAGTTCCATCTCGGATAGCGGGAGATACAATGAGCAGTTCTTC,CASSSISDSGRYNEQFF
14,TRBD1,.,TRBJ1-4,TRBV9,TGTGCCAGCAGAGGGGGCGCCGGGGATGAAAAACTGTTTTTT,CASRGGAGDEKLFF
12,.,once,TRBJ2-7,TRBV10-2,TGCGCCATCCGAGCCCAGGGAGCCGGCTTGTACTTC,CAIRAQGAGLYF
11,.,.,TRBJ1-1,TRBV6-5,TGTGCTACCTTCAGCGGGGTAAATGCTTTCTTT,CATFSGVNAFF
14,.,.,TRBJ2-1,TRBV11-3,TGTGCCAGCAGCTTATCCGACTCCTACAATGAGCAGTTCTTC,CASSLSDSYNEQFF
13,.,.,TRBJ2-3,TRBV19,TGTGCCAGTAATAAGGGGCGGACAGATACGCAGTATTTT,CASNKGRTDTQYF
15,.,.,TRBJ2-2,TRBV4-2,TGTGCCAGCAGCTACAGCCAACTAGCAGCCGGGGAGCTGTTTTTT,CASSYSQLAAGELFF
14,.,.,TRBJ2-2,TRBV6-5,TGTGCCAGCAGTTATAACTGGGACGGCGGGGAGCTGTTTTTT,CASSYNWDGGELFF
16,TRBD1,.,TRBJ2-7,TRBV7-9,TGTGCCAGCAGCTTAAGGGCCAGGGGGCCCACCTACGAGCAGTACTTC,CASSLRARGPTYEQYF
15,TRBD1,.,TRBJ1-5,TRBV5-1,TGCGCCAGCCGAGCCGGGACAGGACGCAATCAGCCCCAGCATTTT,CASRAGTGRNQPQHF
16,TRBD1,.,TRBJ2-3,TRBV19,TGTGCCAGTAGTGCAGCCCGGGACAGCCCTACAGATACGCAGTATTTT,CASSAARDSPTDTQYF
16,TRBD1,.,TRBJ2-3,TRBV4-2,TGTGCCAGCAGATACGACAGGGGGCGGCGGGGGGATACGCAGTATTTT,CASRYDRGRRGDTQYF
14,.,once,TRBJ1-1,TRBV7-2,TGTGCCAGCAGCTTAGTTAGAGTCAACACTGAAGCTTTCTTT,CASSLVRVNTEAFF
15,.,.,TRBJ1-5,TRBV28,TGTGCCAGCAGTCAGAGGGGGGGTAGCAATCAGCCCCAGCATTTT,CASSQRGGSNQPQHF
17,TRBD1,.,TRBJ1-5,TRBV19,TGTGCCAGTAGGACCGGGACAGGGTCCCCGGGCAATCAGCCCCAGCATTTT,CASRTGTGSPGNQPQHF
14,.,.,TRBJ2-7,TRBV5-1,TGCGCCAGCAGCTTGGTAGGCAGGCGGGACGAGCAGTACTTC,CASSLVGRRDEQYF
13,.,once,TRBJ2-5,TRBV7-3,TGTGCCAGCAGCAGGGACGGACAAGAGACCCAGTACTTC,CASSRDGQETQYF
16,TRBD2,.,TRBJ2-1,TRBV4-1,TGCGCCAGCAGCCAAGGTAAAGCTAGCGGGAAAGTTGAGCAGTTCTTC,CASSQGKASGKVEQFF
13,TRBD1,.,TRBJ1-5,TRBV2,TGTGCCAGCAGCGGGACAGAAGATCAGCCCCAGCATTTT,CASSGTEDQPQHF
15,TRBD1,.,TRBJ1-4,TRBV4-1,TGCGCCAGCAGCCAAACATCAGGGGGCATTGAAAAACTGTTTTTT,CASSQTSGGIEKLFF
16,.,.,TRBJ2-2,TRBV18,TGTGCCAGCTCACCCCTACAGGACTATCGGTCCGGGGAGCTGTTTTTT,CASSPLQDYRSGELFF
14,.,.,TRBJ2-7,TRBV7-9,TGTGCCAGCAGCTTAGGACCTAACCTCTACGAGCAGTACTTC,CASSLGPNLYEQYF
11,.,.,TRBJ2-7,TRBV20-1,TGCAGTGCCGTATATTCCTACGAGCAGTACTTC,CSAVYSYEQYF
15,TRBD1,.,TRBJ1-3,TRBV28,TGTGCCAGCAATGAAGGACAGGCAGTAGGAAACACCATATATTTT,CASNEGQAVGNTIYF
14,.,once,TRBJ2-7,TRBV19,TGTGCCAGTAGTAGTAGGATCGGACCCTACGAGCAGTACTTC,CASSSRIGPYEQYF
14,TRBD2,.,TRBJ2-7,TRBV6-4,TGTGCCAGCAGTGCGACTAGCGGGAGTTACGAGCAGTACTTC,CASSATSGSYEQYF
15,.,once,TRBJ2-1,TRBV9,TGTGCCAGCAGCGTAGCCGGTCCGAGGGTCAATGAGCAGTTCTTC,CASSVAGPRVNEQFF
15,TRBD1,.,TRBJ1-4,TRBV5-5,TGTGCCAGCAGCTACCGACAGGGGGTTAATGAAAAACTGTTTTTT,CASSYRQGVNEKLFF
14,.,.,TRBJ2-7,TRBV2,TGTGCCAGCAGTGTAACAGGAATATCCTACGAGCAGTACTTC,CASSVTGISYEQYF